The T cell receptor (beta chain) described here comes from a study of cytomegalovirus exposure and HLA in healthy donors (dated by TCRdb to the late 2010s). In the study overall: An earlier analysis of 587 of the donors reported roughly 300 Gb of sequence data and approximately 120 million unique TCR beta sequences obtained from approximately 180 million T cells. A later analysis re-analyzed previously published TCR beta repertoires from 500 to 700 donors and added high-resolution HLA genotyping to study TCR occurrence patterns. A later genetic analysis took genome-wide SNP genotypes for about 65% of the roughly 670 donors and used that subset as a discovery cohort. Approximately 310 gigabases of sequencing data and approximately 93 million unique TCR sequences were included in an early release covering about 700 HLA-typed donors. Along with the approximately 700-subject first cohort, a separate validation cohort of some 130 different subjects was used. Donor age, sex, ethnicity and CMV serostatus were compiled together with the repertoire data. The genetic ancestry cluster associated with self-reported Caucasian donors included about 81% of the roughly 400 genotyped donors. High-throughput TCR immunosequencing, statistical association of individual TCRs with disease status, and machine learning were combined to predict cytomegalovirus infection status. All discovery cohort repertoires had been generated on a single sequencing platform. The later analysis used no new phenotypic data to find candidate immune exposures, relying instead on TCR beta sequences and their occurrence across donors. The study was designed to test whether signatures of past pathogen exposure could be identified by cataloging public T cell receptors. The study profiled the T cell repertoires of approximately 700 subjects by immunosequencing and related them to cytomegalovirus serostatus. An earlier analysis of 500 to 750 of the donors applied high-throughput TCR beta sequencing to assess whether each TCR beta V gene segment acted as functional or pseudogenic. The number of donors typed differed by locus, with roughly 620-630 for A, B, C, DRB1 and DQB1, roughly 550 for DQA1, under 610 for DPA1, and 400 to 490 for DPB1. Among about 370 genotyped donors of the cohort, an average of approximately 200,000 unique TCR beta nucleotide sequences was sequenced per donor, of which about 18% were non-productive. Roughly five DR-DQ haplotypes were handled as single units for association and clustering because linkage in the cohort was strong. HLA typing covered class I and class II loci at four-digit resolution.

In total, 630 or so healthy bone marrow donors made up the cohort. At the time of sampling, every cohort member was nominally healthy, though immune exposures that went unrecorded were likely present. The donor tested CMV seronegative, placing the donor among the 352 seronegative members of the cohort. Each donor provided a peripheral blood sample, and peripheral blood mononuclear cells were used for TCR beta sequencing. The Qiagen DNeasy Blood Extraction Kit was used to extract genomic DNA from the blood cell samples. This clone was observed a few times. Its antigen is currently not known. No base-level quality is on record; no much larger clone is a single base apart. Study-wide conclusions, independent of this receptor: When HLA alleles, especially DR and DQ, strongly co-occurred, attributing TCR associations to individual alleles was difficult. A group of highly shared sequence variants was considered likely to be a technical artifact of the sequencing pipeline. In a later analysis, the rate of TCR association differed among HLA loci, with DRB1 alleles having the most associated TCRs and HLA-C alleles having the fewest. It was suggested by the authors that the approach could potentially be generalized to other disease states and immunological phenotypes. Some IMGT-functional V segments, including TRBV6-2 and TRBV6-3, could not be distinguished by the 87-base-pair reads and were therefore excluded. In a later analysis, HLA-associated TCR beta chains were found to be more clonally expanded and to have lower generation probabilities than equally common non-associated chains. Most TCR sequences were seen in very few donors, while some public TCRs were found in many individuals. A later analysis found that most CMV-associated TCR beta chains appeared HLA-restricted, with HLA associations seemingly driven largely by CMV exposure. Cytomegalovirus status was reported to be diagnosed by the classifier with high specificity and sensitivity in both the original and validation cohorts. Correlated functional status among segregating V segments might reflect linkage disequilibrium, but an unknown experimental factor could not be ruled out. A further reported finding was that TCR beta sequences accurately predicted the HLA-A and HLA-B alleles for most subjects in the first cohort. A later analysis reported that several top co-occurrence clusters appeared linked to parvovirus B19, influenza, CMV and Epstein-Barr virus. Broadly in line with IMGT annotations, most TCR beta V segments showed up in productive rearrangements about 87% or about 30% of the time in an earlier analysis of roughly 590 of the donors. In this cohort, only TCR beta chains were sequenced, and detectable features were limited by the absence of alpha or paired-chain data. In vitro tests confirmed that a few of the cytomegalovirus-associated TCR beta chains recognize cytomegalovirus antigens. The study listed 164 TCR beta chains as associated with cytomegalovirus. V-gene and J-gene trimming of TCR beta chains was associated with a missense DCLRE1C variant in a later genetic analysis, and the association was replicated in an independent cohort. The presence/absence analyses assumed that sequencing depth was roughly uniform across donors, and that assumption may not be true. Specific HLA alleles were associated with over 15,000 TCR beta sequences at a false discovery rate of 0.05 in a later analysis. Because HLA typing was missing for some donors at each locus, association tests included only the typed subset. The only immune exposure information available for the cohort was CMV serostatus. Compared with the 666-donor mean, donors in an Asian-associated ancestry cluster had fewer N-insertions in productive TCRs, according to a later genetic analysis. Because counts were too low, seventeen rarely observed V segments, including chromosome 9 orphons, were left out of the earlier analysis of 500 to 650 of the donors.

Receptors were amplified or captured by the immunoSEQ multiplex PCR assay. For the multiplex PCR, a mixture combining 60 forward primers for TCR Vbeta segments and 13 reverse primers for TCR Jbeta segments was used. A multiplex PCR assay on genomic DNA amplified the CDR3 region of rearranged TCR beta genes. The Illumina HiSeq System was used to sequence the amplified TCR beta libraries as 87-base-pair reads. Regarding the original processing steps: In a later analysis, roughly 80 million unique TCR beta chains were counted across the roughly 670 repertoires, and some 10 million of these chains were shared by at least two donors. To remove PCR and sequencing errors, raw reads were error-corrected and collapsed into unique sequences using a nearest-neighbor algorithm that merged closely related sequences. Alignment of CDR3 sequences to IMGT reference sequences was used to assign V, D and J gene segments. Each retained sequence needed at least a six-nucleotide match to both a V gene segment and a J gene segment. Rearrangements were called productive when the CDR3 lacked stop codons and stayed in frame with V and J; all others were non-productive. Following IMGT convention, CDR3 was defined as the stretch from the second conserved V-encoded cysteine to the conserved J-encoded phenylalanine. The earlier analysis of about 590 of the donors excluded sequences that lacked an unambiguous match to a single V gene segment. An earlier analysis of about 600 of the donors called V segments functional above 56.7% productive rearrangements and segregating when the between-donor standard deviation exceeded 5%. A statistical classification framework was built to diagnose cytomegalovirus status from the catalog of TCR beta chain sequences. In a later analysis, V and J genes were assigned by comparing TCR nucleotide sequences against IMGT/GENE-DB human TR gene sequences. In a later analysis, CDR3 sequences and most-parsimonious VDJ recombination scenarios were assigned using the TCRdist pipeline. In a later analysis, each TCR beta chain was defined by its CDR3 amino acid sequence together with its V-gene family, and reads lacking a unique V-gene family were excluded. In a later analysis, fewer than 600 highly shared, low-generation-probability nucleotide sequences were removed to address suspected cross-contamination and a sequencing artifact. In a later analysis, a clonal expansion index was calculated for each public chain from normalized within-repertoire ranks of inferred template counts. Generation probabilities in a later analysis came from a VDJ recombination model fitted to out-of-frame rearrangements, and those results were checked against IGoR. In a later analysis, hypergeometric tests were used to score TCR-TCR, TCR-HLA and TCR-CMV co-occurrence, with a repertoire-size bias correction applied to TCR pairs. A later analysis estimated false discovery rates by permuting HLA or CMV assignments 20 times. A later analysis grouped co-occurring TCRs with DBSCAN, adding TCRdist sequence similarity when clustering within HLA-allele-positive subsets. For co-occurrence clustering, repertoires with fewer than 30,000 or more than 120,000 public chains were excluded, along with roughly 5 repertoires with anomalous nucleotide sharing. TCRdb took over this immuneACCESS table, retaining in-frame rearrangements with V and J assigned. Such tables are incomplete; in checked studies, under half of the missing clones stem from an unresolved V gene, and the remainder is unexplained. V and J calls and clone size are copied from that table; D and trimming were computed from the DNA. The sample table contains more than 150,000 clones; only one count was recorded for less than 80% of them. Of the sample, around 1.5% is held by the ten largest clones.

V trim: 2 bases; J trim: 5 bases; unmatched bases: 5. Taken from cysteine to phenylalanine, the CDR3 has 14 residues. Only the CDR3 portion is preserved as DNA: 42 bases, with reading frame beginning at the first base. The germline V gene (reference sequence) specifies GTSNPN as CDR1 and SVGIG as CDR2. Sequencing used PBMCs. The chain is assembled from TRBV30 and TRBJ2-5; the junction holds 10 bases that match TRBD1. The receptor comes from a man in his late teens or twenties in good health and CMV-seronegative. The CDR3 here reads CAWSRDRGGETQYF. At the DNA level, the sequence is TGTGCCTGGAGTCGGGACAGGGGCGGGGAGACCCAGTACTTC.